This T cell receptor beta chain was captured by sequencing in a study of T cells in Graves' hyperthyroidism and ophthalmopathy (dated by TCRdb to about 2019). Background for the entire study: Peripheral blood samples were taken at the time of initial diagnosis, prior to any treatment. To identify TCR V-J signatures that set the groups apart, the researchers used a discovery cohort of roughly 100 patients, made up of 43 with Graves' ophthalmopathy and some 60 with stable Graves' hyperthyroidism. Whether ophthalmopathy could be predicted prospectively was tested in an independent validation cohort made up of roughly 19 hyperthyroidism patients plus 17 patients who later progressed to ophthalmopathy. The approximately 95 discovery patients were divided at random into training and test sets in a 7:3 ratio. In addition, the study compared T-cell repertoires in thyroid tissue and in blood from over 5 Graves' hyperthyroidism patients. Once sampling was done, hyperthyroidism patients were given methimazole at a starting dose of 30 mg daily, whereas ophthalmopathy patients were given high-dose intravenous methylprednisolone. The paper describes TCR Vbeta CDR3 sequencing of more than 120 peripheral blood samples, made up of 43 ophthalmopathy patients, some 80 hyperthyroidism patients and roughly 17 progressor patients.

TCR beta CDR3 regions were amplified from RNA transcripts. A first-round RT-PCR of the TCR CDR3 used the HTBI primer set with the Qiagen OneStep RT-PCR kit. A second multiplex PCR round built the libraries, followed by size selection and purification. Paired-end sequencing of the libraries was performed with 100 bp reads on an Illumina HiSeq2000. As for the authors' bioinformatics: SOAPnuke was used to process the raw data, removing reads that contained adapters or uncalled bases, had a mean Phred below 15, or lacked an exact match to the constant primer or identifier. COPE v1.2.5 was used to merge the high-quality paired reads, and each unique nucleotide sequence was defined as a clonotype. MiTCR v1.1 was used to align clonotypes to the IMGT TRBV, TRBD and TRBJ reference segments. Only V-J combinations with frequency above 0.0001, covering about 99% of repertoires, were analysed. The TCS score was defined as F50 (clonal expansion) divided by E x V (chaos), with BLOSUM62-based TCRdist calculated between CDR3 peptides within each V-J. Welch's t-statistics and random forest reduced some 510 V-J features to under 15, which were used in a naive Bayes classifier (R e1071). The Morisita-Horn index was used to measure how similar the thyroid and blood repertoires were. TCRdb reworked the public reads: Q25 trimming with fastp, MiXCR clone assembly, productive beta chains retained. Each CDR3 protein appears once, grouped with its most common genes and DNA. For this entry, the V and J calls and clone size follow TCRdb and not the study's own pipeline. This sample holds hundreds of thousands of distinct CDR3 sequences; approximately 14% were observed only once. Around 4% of the sample is taken by the ten largest.

What the work shows at the level of the full study, not this receptor alone: No statistical method was used to fix the sample size in advance, and group allocation was not hidden from the investigators. In cross-validation, a model built on a 13 V-J signature told ophthalmopathy apart from stable hyperthyroidism with 85% to 90% sensitivity and about 81% specificity, and in testing the same model reached 80%/75%. In validation, the model predicted progression to ophthalmopathy a median of approximately 6.3 months before onset, with around 70% sensitivity and just under 75% specificity. Most expanded thyroid clonotypes (frequency above 0.001) were also detected in blood, a finding suggesting that blood repertoires may reflect thyroid immune responses.

Moderately to severely active disease, a Clinical Activity Score of at least 3, a NOSPECS grade of at least 4, and a duration under 3 months were present in ophthalmopathy patients. Any patient with an uncontrolled infection, another autoimmune disease, pregnancy or lactation was excluded. Diagnoses were based on clinical symptoms, serum thyroxine and TRAb, thyroid ultrasound and orbital computed tomography. Ficoll-Paque density gradient centrifugation was used to isolate PBMCs from 9.5 to 10 ml of fresh peripheral blood. Trizol reagent was used to extract total RNA, and RNA quality was then checked on an Agilent 2100 Bioanalyzer. The sample holds a few counts of this clonotype. What this receptor recognizes is not known. Nothing much larger sits one base from this clone, and base qualities are not available. Trimming costs V 1 base and J 11 bases, and their ends lie 10 bases apart. The CDR3 spans 13 residues, from the cysteine through the phenylalanine. The entry retains the CDR3 DNA only, 39 bases that are in frame from base 1. The germline V gene encodes CDR1 KGHDR and CDR2 SFDVKD.

Sequenced input: blood. This sequence uses TRBV24-1 and TRBJ2-2; the D gene identity is not certain. The TCR comes from a woman in her forties with Graves' ophthalmopathy. This receptor has the CDR3 CATSDLYSRELFF. The bases are TGTGCCACCAGTGATTTATACAGCCGAGAGCTGTTTTTT.